The rows below give T cell receptor beta chains drawn from one sample of a study of T cells in Graves' hyperthyroidism and ophthalmopathy. One entry per CDR3 protein results from TCRdb running MiXCR on the multiplex PCR reads. The sample consists of 250,000 to 400,000 distinct CDR3 sequences, roughly 13% of them appearing once. Sequenced: blood. The receptor set was obtained from a woman aged 40 to 50 with Graves' ophthalmopathy. CDR3s include the opening cysteine and the closing phenylalanine or tryptophan. The D gene is left open where the match is weak. Clone size, where shown, is once, few, many, or a class for clones that have expanded.

j_call v_call d_call clone_size cdr3_aa cdr3_nt
TRBJ2-5 TRBV18 TRBD1 few CASSDPDRAETQYF TGTGCCAGCTCAGACCCGGACAGGGCAGAGACCCAGTACTTC
TRBJ2-3 TRBV10-3 TRBD1 many CAIQGARTDTQYF TGTGCCATCCAGGGGGCGCGCACAGATACGCAGTATTTT
TRBJ1-1 TRBV6-1 . many CASSVGLLNTEAFF TGTGCCAGCAGTGTTGGCCTCCTGAACACTGAAGCTTTCTTT
TRBJ2-3 TRBV18 TRBD1 few CASSLFRDREVADTQYF TGTGCCAGCTCACTTTTTCGGGACAGGGAGGTCGCAGATACGCAGTATTTT
TRBJ1-2 TRBV18 . many CASSPRGRQMGGYTF TGTGCCAGCTCACCACGGGGGCGCCAGATGGGTGGCTACACCTTC
TRBJ1-2 TRBV24-1 TRBD1 many CATSDDQGQYPYGYTF TGTGCCACCAGTGATGACCAGGGACAGTATCCCTATGGCTACACCTTC
TRBJ1-1 TRBV29-1 . . CSVPDSGFGAFF TGCAGCGTACCGGACAGTGGGTTTGGTGCTTTCTTT
TRBJ2-7 TRBV5-1 TRBD1 few CASSFRTGNYEQYF TGCGCCAGCAGCTTTAGGACAGGCAACTACGAGCAGTACTTC
TRBJ2-2 TRBV15 . few CATSRSYTGELFF TGTGCCACCAGCAGATCCTACACCGGGGAGCTGTTTTTT
TRBJ2-3 TRBV12-3/TRBV12-4 . many CASSLLQGEDTQYF TGTGCCAGCAGTTTATTACAGGGTGAAGATACGCAGTATTTT
TRBJ2-3 TRBV12-3/TRBV12-4 . many CASSPSSSTQYF TGTGCCAGCAGCCCCTCAAGCAGTACGCAGTATTTT